This T cell receptor beta chain was captured by sequencing in a study of T cells in localized non-small cell lung cancer (dated by TCRdb to 2019 to 2021). In terms of the full investigation: The study analyzed T cell repertoires of 200 to 300 early-stage NSCLC patients, comparing tumors and uninvolved tumor-adjacent lungs. The cohort consisted of 200 to 250 treatment-naive NSCLC patients whose localized lung tumors had been resected. The mean age of the NSCLC patients was approximately 71 years, with 120 to 150 men and about a hundred women. What the work shows at the level of the full study, not this receptor alone: Longer overall survival was associated with higher blood T cell density, whereas shorter survival was associated with higher adjacent-lung clonality. Because of the exploratory design, TCR variables were selected using unadjusted p-values without false-discovery rate correction. Of the top 100 tumor clones, a median of roughly 53 were detected in paired uninvolved adjacent lung; approximately 30 were also among that lung's top 100. Uninvolved tumor-adjacent lung showed the highest T cell clonality, higher than tumor, which suggests more focused antigenic responses in the adjacent lung. Because multi-region sequencing of the tumors was not done, intratumor heterogeneity could not be ruled out.

In its sample, this clone was seen a few times. Its antigen specificity is not known. No quality values exist for individual bases; no much larger clone is one base distant. At diagnosis, peripheral blood, uninvolved tumor-adjacent lung and tumor were collected and stored as a combination of fresh-frozen and FFPE material. TCR beta CDR3 regions were sequenced from DNA using the immunoSEQ Assay. Per the original workflow: To compute T cell density, TCR beta template counts were normalized to usable DNA, which was estimated by amplifying housekeeping genes. Using the preseqR package, richness was estimated by extrapolating to 120,000 templates for tissue samples and 400,000 templates for PBMC samples. Clonality was defined by subtracting Pielou's evenness from one. Tissue-enriched TCRs were identified through differential abundance testing performed on productive amino-acid clonotypes, with a minimum total count of 5 and an alpha of 0.1. The Jaccard Index and the Morisita Overlap Index were used to measure how much the repertoires overlapped between compartments. TCR beta CDR3s were clustered by GLIPH together with public tetramer-defined viral CDR3s, and at least three viral sequences plus V-gene enrichment were required for viral motifs. Held by TCRdb, this immuneACCESS table contains in-frame sequences only and omits some clones. Under half of the omission traces to an unresolved V gene where checked; the cause of the rest is unknown. V and J calls and clone size are given by that table; D and trimming were obtained from the DNA. The sample contains over a thousand clones, approximately 20% of them found a single time. The ten biggest clones cover under 12% of the sample.

From the germline V gene, CDR1 is SGDLS and CDR2 is YYNGEE. From its cysteine to its phenylalanine, the CDR3 spans 13 amino acids. CDR3 DNA only is kept here, 39 bases in frame from base 1. V is cut by 0 bases and J by 7 bases, and the space between the germline ends is 11 bases. The source of this sequence is a male donor aged 60 or older with stage I lung adenocarcinoma. The rearrangement combines TRBV9 with TRBJ2-7; D gene: possibly TRBD2, on 6 matching bases. Material: lung tumor tissue, obtained before any cancer treatment. For the CDR3, the sequence is CASSVAGGTEQYF. The nucleotide sequence reads TGTGCCAGCAGCGTAGCTGGGGGGACTGAGCAGTACTTC. Where the CDR3 stops, the reference TRBV9 and TRBJ2-7 genes take over; the full variable domain is DSGVTQTPKHLITATGQRVTLRCSPRSGDLSVYWYQQSLDQGLQFLIQYYNGEERAKGNILERFSAQQFPDLHSELNLSSLELGDSALYFCASSVAGGTEQYFGPGTRLTVT.